Listed below are T cell receptor beta chains from one sample, sequenced in a study of T cell responses to AZD1222 COVID-19 vaccine. Repertoires were generated with immunoSEQ multiplex PCR, while TCRdb's copy carries only in-frame clones and drops some. The sample lists about 170,000 clones, roughly 92% occurring once. The sample was peripheral blood, taken on day 0 of AZD1222 vaccination. These receptors were taken from an adult in good health. CDR3s include the opening cysteine and the closing phenylalanine or tryptophan.

v_call cdr3_aa
TRBV9 CASSVGGAGYEQYF
TRBV6-5 CASSYDRGDGYTF
TRBV7-9 CASSFGTDYGYTF
TRBV11-1 CASSLFGPGEQFF
TRBV7-9 CASSPRDGYEQYF
TRBV30 CAWSRGGGSYEQYF
TRBV6-5 CASSTLTGTSPLHF
TRBV7-2 CASSSGTGRNLGSGNTIYF
TRBV30 CAWSENREGEKLFF
TRBV27 CASNVGTGGYNEQFF
TRBV19 CASRGTGNSYNEQFF
TRBV14 CASSLTQSYPYEQYF
TRBV3-1/TRBV3-2 CASSPWGGTEAFF
TRBV5-1 CASSFTGQDNEKLFF
TRBV18 CASSPSLGSSYNEQFF
TRBV5-1 CASGRTGDNSPLHF
TRBV20-1 CSAWTGGGYTF
TRBV6-5 CASSYKGAPFSYEQYF
TRBV5-6 CASSLLGASYEQYF
TRBV7-6 CASSLGRLRRLDNEQFF
TRBV7-3 CASSPDRGIRNSPLHF
TRBV2 CASRGTPNTGELFF
TRBV30 CAWSTGGVAYGYTF
TRBV2 CASSGRPNTEAFF
TRBV3-1/TRBV3-2 CASSQPGRTNYGYTF
TRBV7-6 CASSLGGSGAGELFF
TRBV7-9 CASSPGQGVYGGYTF
TRBV24-1 CATSETGTSGYNEQFF
TRBV2 CASSPWGELFF
TRBV4-1 CASSQDPTTNYGYTF
TRBV6-7 CASSYNLTEEQFF
TRBV3-1/TRBV3-2 CASSPESPGGANVLTF
TRBV6-1 CASSWTGDEQFF
TRBV18 CASSPWGEDQETQYF
TRBV6-5 CASLKTGGETQYF
TRBV7-8 CASSLVQGTDTEAFF
TRBV5-1 CASSLVGDGYTF
TRBV19 CASSRGRATNEKLFF
TRBV2 CASSLRGDVPGETQYF
TRBV27 CASSIAMTGYYEQYF
TRBV11-2 CASSLGDYHNEQFF
TRBV9 CASSVEAGTPYEQYF
TRBV4-3 CASSQDLERDRHGYTF
TRBV7-9 CASSPRGPNYGYTF
TRBV5-5 CASSLGSSVLYGYTF
TRBV7-2 CASSLRLVGKTYNEQFF
TRBV18 CASSTGGRWYEQYF
TRBV29-1 CSVRTGSSYEQYF
TRBV29-1 CSVVQGASDTQYF
TRBV30 CAWSTKRGVAGELFF
TRBV6-5 CASSGQKIINQPQHF
TRBV30 CAWSPGTGGTQYF
TRBV30 CAWSPGIEAFF